This T cell receptor (beta chain) was obtained from a study of cytomegalovirus exposure and HLA in healthy donors. Comments on this clone: Its antigen is as yet unknown.

The V and J ends lost 5 bases and 3 bases respectively, with 16 bases between them. Germline V gene lookup returns CDR1 SQVTM and CDR2 ANQGSEA. The CDR3 extends over 14 amino acids. PCR used 60 Vbeta primers and 13 Jbeta primers. Profiling relied on immunoSEQ multiplex PCR, and the TCRdb table lists in-frame clones only, not all of them. The sample consists of some 130,000 clones, 78% of them appearing once. Study results and limitations: Highest at DRB1 and lowest at HLA-C, TCR association rates differed among HLA loci in a later analysis.

The sample taken for sequencing was PBMCs. The TCR sequence derives from a female donor in good health and CMV-seronegative. The chain uses TRBV29-1 and TRBJ1-1, with D possibly matching TRBD1 (5 bases). The CDR3 here is CSVTPGMADTEAFF. CDR3 DNA sequence: TGCAGCGTTACTCCAGGGATGGCGGACACTGAAGCTTTCTTT.